This entry lists 22 T cell receptor beta chains sequenced from one sample in a study of T cells after yellow fever vaccination. TCRdb used MiXCR to reprocess the 5' RACE reads, holding one entry per CDR3 protein. This sample has 240,000 or so distinct CDR3 sequences, with 6.9% found just once. The sequences come from CD4+ T cells sorted from PBMCs, collected 15 days after the yellow fever booster vaccination. Source of these receptors: a man younger than 45 who received the YFV17D yellow fever vaccine.

The rearrangement joins TRBV23-1 to TRBJ2-3; D not certain. TRBV23-1 is assigned to the ORF class and has an uncertain function. V was pared by 5 bases and J by 14 bases, with 20 bases between. This CDR3 is built from 13 residues. This CDR3 reads CASSTALERPRYF. In DNA, the CDR3 is TGCGCCAGCAGTACAGCGCTTGAGAGGCCCCGGTATTTT.

This clonotype was found a few times. V is TRBV30 and J is TRBJ2-6; no definite D call. V was trimmed by 2 bases and J by 1 base, leaving 18 bases between them. Germline V lookup: CDR1 GTSNPN, CDR2 SVGIG (reference sequence). The CDR3 totals 18 residues. The DNA for the CDR3 is TGTGCCTGGAGTACCACCAGGAAACAGAAGTCTGGGGCCAACGTCCTGACTTTC. This codes for CAWSTTRKQKSGANVLTF. The whole variable domain, filled in from reference TRBV30 and TRBJ2-6, reads SQTIHQWPATLVQPVGSPLSLECTVEGTSNPNLYWYRQAAGRGLQLLFYSVGIGQISSEVPQNLSASRPQDRQFILSSKKLLLSDSGFYLCAWSTTRKQKSGANVLTFGAGSRLTVL.

The genes are TRBV7-2 and TRBJ2-3, with D perhaps TRBD1 (5 bases). The CDR3 is 15 amino acids. Germline V lookup: CDR1 SGHTA, CDR2 FQGNSA. V gave up 5 bases and J gave up 3 bases, with 15 bases separating them. CDR3 DNA: TGTGCCAGCAGCCCAAAGACAGTAAATACAGATACGCAGTATTTT. Encoded protein: CASSPKTVNTDTQYF.

The table lists this clonotype with many counts. The chain combines TRBV6-2 or TRBV6-3 with TRBJ2-7, with 7 bases identical to TRBD2. The CDR3 covers 12 residues. The V segment lost 6 bases and the J segment 3 bases; nucleotides outside the gene matches: 2. Germline assignment: CDR1 MNHEY and CDR2 SVGEGT. As DNA, the CDR3 is TGTGCCAGCAGAACTAGCGTCTACGAGCAGTACTTC. Amino acids: CASRTSVYEQYF.

The chain combines TRBV20-1 with TRBJ2-1, with 13 bases aligning to TRBD2. The germline V gene has CDR1 DFQATT and CDR2 SNEGSKA (reference sequence). The CDR3 sequence is 13 residues long. The V and J ends lost 6 bases and 9 bases, in that order; junction bases with no gene match: 5. The CDR3 region is CSARTSGSGEQFF. The CDR3 region has the DNA TGCAGTGCGCGGACTAGCGGGAGTGGTGAGCAGTTCTTC.

The genes are TRBV12-3 or TRBV12-4 and TRBJ2-2, with 9 bases matching TRBD1. This CDR3 spans 16 amino acids. The junction had 7 bases not matched to a gene; V was cut back by 5 bases and J by 3 bases. CDR3 nucleotide sequence: TGTGCCAGCAGTCCTGGGACAGGGATGTACACCGGGGAGCTGTTTTTT. Protein: CASSPGTGMYTGELFF.

The chain recombines TRBV6-2 or TRBV6-3 with TRBJ2-6; 12 bases are a match to TRBD2. The CDR3 sequence is 18 residues long. The ends lost 8 bases at V and 2 bases at J; junction bases unmatched: 10. Germline CDR1 reads MNHEY; CDR2 reads SVGEGT. This CDR3 is CASQGGRTSGTGANVLTF. The CDR3 coding sequence is TGTGCCAGCCAGGGCGGGCGGACTAGCGGGACTGGGGCCAACGTCCTGACTTTC.

This clonotype has only a few counts. The V gene is TRBV20-1, the J gene TRBJ1-2; D uncertain. Per the germline V gene, CDR1 is DFQATT and CDR2 is SNEGSKA (reference sequence). The CDR3 totals 14 residues. The V and J ends lost 2 bases and 4 bases respectively, with 14 bases between them. CDR3 bases: TGCAGTGCTAGATTTCGGCAGGAGATCTATGGCTACACCTTC. As protein: CSARFRQEIYGYTF.

This clonotype showed up just a few times. This chain connects TRBV7-2 to TRBJ1-2; D uncertain. The CDR3 extends over 16 amino acids. Trimming shortened V by 1 base and J by 5 bases, and 17 bases separated the two germline ends. Germline CDR1 SGHTA, CDR2 FQGNSA. The CDR3 DNA follows: TGTGCCAGCAGCTTAGAAACAGCTACAAAACCTTATGGCTACACCTTC. Amino acids: CASSLETATKPYGYTF.

In this sample, this clonotype turned up a few times. J is TRBJ1-5 and V is TRBV20-1; no firm D call. The CDR3 length is 14 residues. The germline CDR1 and CDR2 sequences are DFQATT and SNEGSKA (reference sequence). The germline V and J ends were trimmed by 3 bases and 0 bases, with 9 bases remaining between them. CDR3 region: CSARDQYSNQPQHF. The CDR3 DNA reads as TGCAGTGCTAGGGATCAGTATAGCAATCAGCCCCAGCATTTT.

A few counts support this clonotype. This CDR3 is CASSPPRQISTDTQYF. The CDR3 DNA reads as TGTGCCAGCTCACCCCCAAGGCAGATTAGCACAGATACGCAGTATTTT. The chain combines TRBV18 with TRBJ2-3; D call uncertain. V lost 3 bases and J lost 0, with 13 bases in between. The CDR3 consists of 16 residues. Germline lookup yields CDR1 KGHSH and CDR2 LQKENI.

This clonotype was counted a few times. The chain employs TRBV30 and TRBJ2-7; D not certain. The germline CDR1 and CDR2 sequences are GTSNPN and SVGIG (reference sequence). The CDR3 spans 13 residues. V lost 0 bases, J lost 3 bases, and 9 bases lay in between. CDR3: CAWSVNAHYEQYF. The CDR3 nucleotides read TGTGCCTGGAGTGTAAACGCGCACTACGAGCAGTACTTC.

V and J are TRBV5-1 and TRBJ2-5, with D tentatively TRBD2 (5 bases). V lost 6 bases and J 1 base, leaving 10 bases between the germline ends. Germline V gene lookup returns CDR1 SGHRS and CDR2 YFSETQ. CDR3 size: 13 residues. This CDR3 reads CASTRARQETQYF. CDR3 nucleotides: TGCGCCAGCACGAGGGCGCGCCAAGAGACCCAGTACTTC. The full variable domain, with the rest looked up from reference TRBV5-1 and TRBJ2-5, is KAGVTQTPRYLIKTRGQQVTLSCSPISGHRSVSWYQQTPGQGLQFLFEYFSETQRNKGNFPGRFSGRQFSNSRSEMNVSTLELGDSALYLCASTRARQETQYFGPGTRLLVL.

This clonotype was found a few times. The chain joins TRBV20-1 to TRBJ2-5; the match to TRBD2 covers 8 bases. With 6 bases clipped from V and 1 base from J, the junction kept 16 bases outside the gene matches. Looked up from germline, CDR1 is DFQATT and CDR2 is SNEGSKA (reference sequence). This CDR3 is built from 17 residues. The CDR3, as DNA: TGCAGTGCCCCACCCCAGGCGGGAGGACTCTTCCAAGAGACCCAGTACTTC. Translated: CSAPPQAGGLFQETQYF.

This chain links TRBV4-3 with TRBJ1-2, with D possibly being TRBD1 (6 bases). This CDR3 spans 16 amino acids. The V gene's germline CDR1 is LGHNA and CDR2 YSLEER. Trimming stripped 2 bases from V and 4 bases from J, with 17 bases between. CDR3 nucleotides: TGCGCCAGCAGCCAAAATATACAGGGTGGCGGCTATGGCTACACCTTC. Protein: CASSQNIQGGGYGYTF.

This clonotype was seen only a few times. This sequence joins TRBV15 and TRBJ1-4, with D maybe TRBD1 (6 bases). The V end lost 5 bases, the J end lost 6 bases, and 28 bases lay between the germline ends. Germline CDR1 is LNHNV and CDR2 is YYDKDF (reference sequence). This CDR3 spans 19 amino acids. CDR3 nucleotide sequence: TGTGCCACCAGCCATCCCCCTACCAGCCTGGGGGGCACTCATGAAAAACTGTTTTTT. Translation gives CATSHPPTSLGGTHEKLFF.

This clonotype was counted only a few times. V and J are TRBV6-2 or TRBV6-3 and TRBJ2-1; 8 bases match TRBD1. J gave up 8 bases and V 4 bases, and 7 bases lay outside the gene matches. The germline V gene has CDR1 MNHEY and CDR2 SVGEGT. The CDR3 covers 14 residues. In DNA, the CDR3 is TGTGCCAGCAGTTTGCGACAGGGGAGGCATGAGCAGTTCTTC. Its protein product is CASSLRQGRHEQFF.

The chain is built from TRBV27 and TRBJ2-7; TRBD2 agrees at 7 bases. The CDR3 runs to 15 residues. CDR1 and CDR2 (germline): MNHEY, SMNVEV (reference sequence). V lost 4 bases, J lost 2 bases, and 8 bases stayed unmatched. DNA for the CDR3: TGTGCCAGCAGTTCCACCGCGGGAGTGACCTACGAGCAGTACTTC. It is translated as CASSSTAGVTYEQYF.

This clonotype has a handful of counts. The chain has TRBV5-1 and TRBJ1-1; 7 bases map to TRBD1. The germline gives CDR1 SGHRS, CDR2 YFSETQ. The CDR3 loop spans 14 amino acids. With 4 bases clipped from V and 4 bases from J, the junction kept 7 bases outside the gene matches. The CDR3 loop is CASSPNPGGTEAFF. For the CDR3, the DNA is TGCGCCAGCAGCCCGAACCCAGGGGGCACTGAAGCTTTCTTT.

This clonotype was observed a few times. V usage is TRBV20-1 and J usage is TRBJ2-7; D remains ambiguous. Germline CDR1 DFQATT, CDR2 SNEGSKA (reference sequence). This CDR3 region has 13 residues. Trimming left V 1 base short and J 1 base short, with 8 bases between. Here the CDR3 DNA reads TGCAGTGCTAGAGGCCTTATTTCCTACGAGCAGTACTTC. This translates into CSARGLISYEQYF.

This clonotype has more than one count but fewer than ten. The V gene is TRBV20-1, the J gene TRBJ2-7, with D maybe TRBD2 (6 bases). The CDR3 totals 12 residues. Germline V CDR1 and CDR2: DFQATT, SNEGSKA (reference sequence). CDR3 sequence (DNA): TGCAGCGCCCGGAGGCGGGACTACGAGCAGTACTTC. It is translated as CSARRRDYEQYF.

This clonotype was recorded at least ten times. J is TRBJ2-1 and V is TRBV4-3, with D unclear. Germline CDR1 LGHNA, CDR2 YSLEER. The CDR3 has 18 residues. V lost 5 bases, J lost 0 bases, and 20 bases lay in between. CDR3 in amino acids: CASSSIVLVPGSYNEQFF. CDR3 DNA: TGCGCCAGCAGCTCGATCGTCCTAGTTCCCGGCTCCTACAATGAGCAGTTCTTC.